This T cell receptor (beta chain) stems from a study of stem cell transplantation in POMP-related autoinflammatory disease. Generated by immunoSEQ multiplex PCR, the TCRdb table keeps only in-frame clones and is missing some. The sample lists approximately 30,000 clones, around 90% seen once, with roughly 0.7% in the top ten. V lost 11 bases to trimming and J lost 10 bases, with 27 bases between them. The CDR3 is made up of 15 amino acids. The germline V gene encodes CDR1 LNHDA and CDR2 SQIVND (reference sequence). This clonotype originated in a human donor with POMP-related autoinflammation and immune dysregulation (PRAID). The sequencing here drew on CD4+ T cells from PBMCs, taken before stem cell transplantation. This chain uses TRBV19 with TRBJ2-1; either TRBD1 or TRBD2 may fit D (6 bases each). CDR3 DNA: TGTGCCGCCAGTAGTATGGAGGGGGGCCAAGAGGAGCAGTTCTTC. It encodes CAASSMEGGQEEQFF.